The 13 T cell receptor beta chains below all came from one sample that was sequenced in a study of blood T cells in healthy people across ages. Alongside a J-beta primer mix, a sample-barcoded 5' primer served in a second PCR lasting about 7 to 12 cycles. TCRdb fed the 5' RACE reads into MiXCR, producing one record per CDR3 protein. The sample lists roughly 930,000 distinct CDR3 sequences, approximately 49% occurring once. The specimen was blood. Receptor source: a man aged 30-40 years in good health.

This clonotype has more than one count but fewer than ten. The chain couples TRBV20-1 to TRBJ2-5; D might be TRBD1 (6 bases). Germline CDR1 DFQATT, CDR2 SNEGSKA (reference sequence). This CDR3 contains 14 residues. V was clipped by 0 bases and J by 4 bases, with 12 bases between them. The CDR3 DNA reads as TGCAGTGCTAGAGATTTTCAGGGGCGAGAGACCCAGTACTTC. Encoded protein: CSARDFQGRETQYF.

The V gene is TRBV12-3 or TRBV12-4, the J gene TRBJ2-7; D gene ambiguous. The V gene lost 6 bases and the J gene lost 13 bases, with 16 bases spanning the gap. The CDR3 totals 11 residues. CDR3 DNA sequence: TGTGCCAGCAGCCGCGTCGGACCAGTATACTTC. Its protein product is CASSRVGPVYF.

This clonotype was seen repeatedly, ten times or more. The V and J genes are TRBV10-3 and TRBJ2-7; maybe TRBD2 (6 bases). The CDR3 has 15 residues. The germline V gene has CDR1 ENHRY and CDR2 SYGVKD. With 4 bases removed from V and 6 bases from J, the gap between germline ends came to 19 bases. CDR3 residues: CAISVRDSLESEQYF. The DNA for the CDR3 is TGTGCCATCAGTGTCCGGGACTCCCTTGAGTCCGAGCAGTACTTC.

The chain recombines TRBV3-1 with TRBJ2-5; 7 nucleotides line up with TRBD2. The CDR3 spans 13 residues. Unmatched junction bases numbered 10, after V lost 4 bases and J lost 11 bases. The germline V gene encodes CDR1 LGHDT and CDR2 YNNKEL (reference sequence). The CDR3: CASSLRLANEQYF. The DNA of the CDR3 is TGTGCCAGCAGCCTACGACTAGCCAATGAGCAGTACTTC.

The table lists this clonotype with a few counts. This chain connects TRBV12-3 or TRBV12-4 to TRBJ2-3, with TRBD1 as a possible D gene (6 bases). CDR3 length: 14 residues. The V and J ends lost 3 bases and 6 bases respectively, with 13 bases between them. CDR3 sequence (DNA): TGTGCCAGCAGTTTGGGGCAGGGGATTGATACGCAGTATTTT. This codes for CASSLGQGIDTQYF.

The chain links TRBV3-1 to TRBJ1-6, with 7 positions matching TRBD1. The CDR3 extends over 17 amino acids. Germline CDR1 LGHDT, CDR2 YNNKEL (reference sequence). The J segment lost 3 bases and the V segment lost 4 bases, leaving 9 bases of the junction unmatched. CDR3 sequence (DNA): TGTGCCAGCAGCCGAACTACAGGGGCCGGCTATAATTCACCCCTCCACTTT. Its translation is CASSRTTGAGYNSPLHF.

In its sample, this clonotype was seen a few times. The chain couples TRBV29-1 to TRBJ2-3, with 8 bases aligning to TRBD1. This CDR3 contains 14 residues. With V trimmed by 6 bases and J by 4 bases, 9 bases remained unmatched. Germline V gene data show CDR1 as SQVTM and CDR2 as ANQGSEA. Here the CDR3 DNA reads TGCAGCGTCGTTCCAGGGGGCGGCGCAGATACGCAGTATTTT. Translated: CSVVPGGGADTQYF.

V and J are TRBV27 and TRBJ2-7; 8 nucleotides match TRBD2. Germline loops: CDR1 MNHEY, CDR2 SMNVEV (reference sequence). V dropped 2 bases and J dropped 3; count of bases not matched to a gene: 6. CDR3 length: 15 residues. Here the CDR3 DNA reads TGTGCCAGCAGTTTAACCGGGACTAGTCTCTACGAGCAGTACTTC. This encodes CASSLTGTSLYEQYF.

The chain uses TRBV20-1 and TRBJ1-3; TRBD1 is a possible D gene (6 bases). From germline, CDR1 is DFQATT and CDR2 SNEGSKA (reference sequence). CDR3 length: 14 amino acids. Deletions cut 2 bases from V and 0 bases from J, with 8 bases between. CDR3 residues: CSARRQDSGNTIYF. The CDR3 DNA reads TGCAGTGCTAGAAGACAGGACTCTGGAAACACCATATATTTT.

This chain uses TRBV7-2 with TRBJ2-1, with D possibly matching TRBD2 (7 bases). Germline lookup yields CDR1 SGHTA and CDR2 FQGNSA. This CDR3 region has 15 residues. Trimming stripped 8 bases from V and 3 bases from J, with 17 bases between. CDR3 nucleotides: TGTGCCAGCTATACGGGGGGCGGCCACTACAATGAGCAGTTCTTC. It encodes CASYTGGGHYNEQFF.

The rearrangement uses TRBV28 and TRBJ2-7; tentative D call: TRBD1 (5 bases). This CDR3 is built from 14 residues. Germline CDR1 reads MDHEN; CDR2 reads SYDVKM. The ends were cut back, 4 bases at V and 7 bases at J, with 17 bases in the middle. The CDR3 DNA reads TGTGCCAGCAGTTCCCCGGGCAGGGTGGAGGAGCAGTACTTC. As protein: CASSSPGRVEEQYF.

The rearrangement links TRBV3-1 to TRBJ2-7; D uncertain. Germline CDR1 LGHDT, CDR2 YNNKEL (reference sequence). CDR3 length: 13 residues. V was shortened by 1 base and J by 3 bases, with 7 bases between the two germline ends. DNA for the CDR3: TGTGCCAGCAGCCAAGGGATAGGCTACGAGCAGTACTTC. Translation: CASSQGIGYEQYF.

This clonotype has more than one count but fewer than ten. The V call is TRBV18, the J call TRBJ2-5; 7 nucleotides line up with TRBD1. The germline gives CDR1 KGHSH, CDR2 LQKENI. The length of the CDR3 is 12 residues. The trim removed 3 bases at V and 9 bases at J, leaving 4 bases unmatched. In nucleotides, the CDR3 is TGTGCCAGCTCACCCCCGACAGGGTCCCAGTACTTC. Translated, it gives CASSPPTGSQYF.